This paragraph reports one T cell receptor beta chain. These data come from a study of blood T cell repertoires in COVID-19. Study as a whole: Samples representing acute and convalescent COVID-19 were sourced from the United States, Italy and Spain. PBMCs, B-cell-depleted T cells, or T cells were the source of the cDNA or gDNA that made up the material.

Original handling: The authors estimated nucleated cell counts from reference gene primer amplification. Sequencing was performed with immunoSEQ multiplex PCR; in TCRdb, only in-frame clones are kept and a portion is missing. V, J and clone size reflect that table, while D and trimming were determined from the DNA. The table has 650,000 to 800,000 clones, approximately 90% seen once. The CDR3 totals 14 residues. CDR1 and CDR2 (germline): SEHNR, FQNEAQ (reference sequence). V gave up 5 bases and J gave up 10 bases; unmatched junction bases: 11. Source material: peripheral blood. The chain has TRBV7-9 and TRBJ1-1; 9 nucleotides match TRBD1. The sequence was collected from a woman between 18 and 29 years old with acute or convalescent COVID-19. The CDR3: CASSTRQGGMGAFF. CDR3 nucleotides: TGTGCCAGCAGCACCCGACAGGGGGGAATGGGAGCTTTCTTT.